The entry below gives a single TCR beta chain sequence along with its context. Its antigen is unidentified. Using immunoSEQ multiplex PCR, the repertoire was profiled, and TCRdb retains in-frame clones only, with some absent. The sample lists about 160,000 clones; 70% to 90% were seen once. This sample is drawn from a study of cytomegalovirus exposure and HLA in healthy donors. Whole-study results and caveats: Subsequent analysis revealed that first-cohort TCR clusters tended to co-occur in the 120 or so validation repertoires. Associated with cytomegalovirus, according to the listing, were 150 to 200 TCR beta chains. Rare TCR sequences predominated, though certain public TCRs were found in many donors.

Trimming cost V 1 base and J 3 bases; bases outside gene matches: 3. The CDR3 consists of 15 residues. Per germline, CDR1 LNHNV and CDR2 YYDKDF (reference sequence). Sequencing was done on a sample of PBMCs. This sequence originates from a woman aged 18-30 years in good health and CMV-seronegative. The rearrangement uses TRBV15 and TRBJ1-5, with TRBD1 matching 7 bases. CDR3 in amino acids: CATSRGTGDNQPQHF. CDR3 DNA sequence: TGTGCCACCAGCAGAGGGACAGGAGACAATCAGCCCCAGCATTTT.